The 22 T cell receptor beta chains below were found in one sample sequenced in a study of a mutant IDH1 vaccine in newly diagnosed glioma. Specified time point: week 5, during vaccination. Vaccine doses each comprised 300 ug of mutant IDH1 20-mer peptide, with topical imiquimod. Data came from immunoSEQ multiplex PCR; TCRdb stores just in-frame clones and leaves some out. The data contain tens of thousands of clones, roughly 90% of them singletons. Which antigens these TCRs recognize remains unknown. The sequenced sample was PBMCs, obtained from a glioma patient whose treatment included an IDH1 peptide vaccine. The receptor set was obtained from a woman between 50 and 59 years old with glioma.

The genes are TRBV28 and TRBJ1-2, with a weak D call TRBD1 (5 bases). CDR1 and CDR2 from the germline V gene are MDHEN and SYDVKM. The CDR3 extends over 15 amino acids. Between the trimmed V and J ends, which lost 11 bases and 8 bases, there was a span of 27 bases. The CDR3, as DNA: TGTGCCGGAGGGATTGCCGACCAAAGGGGTTCCGGCTACACCTTC. Protein sequence: CAGGIADQRGSGYTF.

This clone was picked up one time. CDR3 in amino acids: CASSLRTPYGYTF. Here the CDR3 DNA reads TGTGCCAGCAGTTTAAGGACACCGTATGGCTACACCTTC. The genes are TRBV6-9 and TRBJ1-2, with TRBD1 as a possible D gene (5 bases). V lost 4 bases and J lost 5, with 11 bases in between. This CDR3 comprises 13 residues. Looked up from germline, CDR1 is MNHGY and CDR2 is SVAAGI.

J is TRBJ2-7 and V is TRBV5-1; D may be TRBD2 (5 bases). This CDR3 spans 14 amino acids. Germline V CDR1 and CDR2: SGHRS, YFSETQ. With 4 bases removed from V and 1 base from J, the gap between germline ends came to 12 bases. Here the CDR3 DNA reads TGCGCCAGCAGCCGAGACTATCCTTCCTACGAGCAGTACTTC. Amino acid sequence: CASSRDYPSYEQYF.

The chain links TRBV27 to TRBJ1-1; D remains ambiguous. The length of the CDR3 is 13 residues. Germline CDR1 is MNHEY and CDR2 is SMNVEV (reference sequence). Trimming removed 1 base from V and 5 bases from J, with 8 bases in between. CDR3 DNA sequence: TGTGCCAGCAGTTTATTTATGGGTACTGAAGCTTTCTTT. Amino acids: CASSLFMGTEAFF.

This chain uses TRBV18 with TRBJ2-2, with D hard to call. Looked up from germline, CDR1 is KGHSH and CDR2 is LQKENI. The V end lost 6 bases, the J end lost 4 bases, and 15 bases lay between the germline ends. The CDR3 is 15 amino acids. The CDR3 DNA sequence: TGTGCCAGCTCCCTCCAAAGCTCAAGCACCGGGGAGCTGTTTTTT. Amino acids: CASSLQSSSTGELFF.

As regards this clone: Other DNA sequences in this sample translate to the same CDR3. This chain uses TRBV5-1 with TRBJ2-1; 7 bases line up with TRBD2. Unmatched junction bases numbered 4, after V lost 2 bases and J lost 2 bases. The CDR3 runs to 15 residues. Per the germline V gene, CDR1 is SGHRS and CDR2 is YFSETQ. The CDR3 spells CASSLEGGPYNEQFF. CDR3 coding DNA: TGCGCCAGCAGCTTAGAGGGAGGGCCCTACAATGAGCAGTTCTTC.

The rearrangement uses TRBV19 and TRBJ1-2, with D tentatively TRBD1 (5 bases). V was clipped by 6 bases and J by 3 bases, with 11 bases between them. Germline V gene sequence: CDR1 LNHDA, CDR2 SQIVND (reference sequence). CDR3 length equals 13 residues. The CDR3 sequence is CASSPSGHYGYTF. The CDR3 region has the DNA TGTGCCAGTAGCCCTTCAGGGCACTATGGCTACACCTTC.

The J gene is TRBJ2-1, the V gene TRBV9, with D tentatively TRBD2 (5 bases). The CDR3 sequence is 16 residues long. Trimming removed 2 bases from V and 5 bases from J, with 17 bases in between. The germline CDR1 and CDR2 sequences are SGDLS and YYNGEE. CDR3 nucleotide sequence: TGTGCCAGCAGCGTCCCCTTGGGAGATAATGACAATGAGCAGTTCTTC. As protein: CASSVPLGDNDNEQFF. Full variable domain (rest looked up from reference TRBV9 and TRBJ2-1): DSGVTQTPKHLITATGQRVTLRCSPRSGDLSVYWYQQSLDQGLQFLIQYYNGEERAKGNILERFSAQQFPDLHSELNLSSLELGDSALYFCASSVPLGDNDNEQFFGPGTRLTVL.

The rearrangement uses TRBV19 and TRBJ1-1; D may be TRBD1 (5 bases). The CDR3 loop spans 16 amino acids. With 0 bases removed from V and 6 bases from J, the gap between germline ends came to 17 bases. Germline loops: CDR1 LNHDA, CDR2 SQIVND (reference sequence). The CDR3 sequence: CASSIDLWEGCAEAFF. DNA of the CDR3: TGTGCCAGTAGTATAGATCTATGGGAGGGGTGCGCTGAAGCTTTCTTT.

The rearrangement joins TRBV2 to TRBJ2-5; D may be TRBD1 (5 bases). V was shortened by 4 bases and J by 2 bases, with 11 bases between the two germline ends. The CDR3 has 14 residues. Per germline, CDR1 SNHLY and CDR2 FYNNEI. The CDR3 is CASSGSRGQETQYF. For the CDR3, the DNA is TGTGCCAGCAGTGGTTCTAGGGGACAAGAGACCCAGTACTTC. The whole variable domain, remainder taken from reference TRBV2 and TRBJ2-5, is EPEVTQTPSHQVTQMGQEVILRCVPISNHLYFYWYRQILGQKVEFLVSFYNNEISEKSEIFDDQFSVERPDGSNFTLKIRSTKLEDSAMYFCASSGSRGQETQYFGPGTRLLVL.

This sequence joins TRBV5-1 and TRBJ2-7, with 7 bases that match TRBD1. CDR3 length equals 14 residues. The germline CDR1 and CDR2 sequences are SGHRS and YFSETQ. The ends lost 4 bases at V and 6 bases at J; junction bases unmatched: 10. This chain's CDR3 is CASSLGNRQGEQYF. The DNA of the CDR3 is TGCGCCAGCAGCCTAGGTAACAGACAGGGCGAGCAGTACTTC.

The chain joins TRBV6-5 to TRBJ1-1; possible D gene TRBD1, 5 bases. The V gene's germline CDR1 is MNHEY and CDR2 SVGAGI. V lost 8 bases and J lost 5, with 12 bases in between. The CDR3 is 12 amino acids. CDR3: CASRSGGTEAFF. In nucleotides, the CDR3 is TGTGCCAGCCGATCGGGGGGAACTGAAGCTTTCTTT.

The V gene is TRBV19, the J gene TRBJ2-7; 12 positions match TRBD2. The CDR3 extends over 16 amino acids. CDR1 LNHDA and CDR2 SQIVND come from the germline V gene (reference sequence). V dropped 5 bases and J dropped 3; count of bases not matched to a gene: 8. The DNA of the CDR3 is TGTGCCAGTAGTCCGTCACTAGCGGGAGGCGGCTACGAGCAGTACTTC. It is translated as CASSPSLAGGGYEQYF.

The chain recombines TRBV2 with TRBJ1-1; D is possibly TRBD1 (6 bases). Trimming took off 7 bases at V and 3 bases at J, with 12 bases between the two ends. CDR1 and CDR2 (germline): SNHLY, FYNNEI. CDR3 length: 13 amino acids. Here the CDR3 reads CASNRDMDTEAFF. The CDR3 DNA is TGTGCCAGCAACCGGGACATGGACACTGAAGCTTTCTTT.

The chain couples TRBV9 to TRBJ2-3; maybe TRBD2 (6 bases). V was pared by 0 bases and J by 2 bases, with 10 bases between. The germline gives CDR1 SGDLS, CDR2 YYNGEE. This CDR3 region has 15 residues. CDR3 bases: TGTGCCAGCAGCGTAGTCGGGAGTCCCACAGATACGCAGTATTTT. As protein: CASSVVGSPTDTQYF.

V usage is TRBV19 and J usage is TRBJ2-5, with 8 bases matching TRBD2. The CDR3 length is 15 residues. Trimming cost V 5 bases and J 5 bases; bases outside gene matches: 10. CDR1 is LNHDA, CDR2 SQIVND, per germline (reference sequence). This chain's CDR3 is CASSPQAGVGETQYF. In DNA form, the CDR3 reads TGTGCCAGTAGTCCACAAGCGGGAGTTGGGGAGACCCAGTACTTC.

The rearrangement uses TRBV9 and TRBJ2-3, with 12 nucleotides matching TRBD2. The V gene end was trimmed by 4 bases and the J gene end by 2 bases; junction bases not matched to a gene: 5. The CDR3 totals 16 residues. Germline assignment: CDR1 SGDLS and CDR2 YYNGEE. The CDR3 here is CASSLRTSGITDTQYF. In DNA, the CDR3 is TGTGCCAGCAGCTTGCGGACTAGCGGGATCACAGATACGCAGTATTTT. The full variable domain, rest sourced from reference TRBV9 and TRBJ2-3, is DSGVTQTPKHLITATGQRVTLRCSPRSGDLSVYWYQQSLDQGLQFLIQYYNGEERAKGNILERFSAQQFPDLHSELNLSSLELGDSALYFCASSLRTSGITDTQYFGPGTRLTVL.

The genes are TRBV21-1 and TRBJ2-1; the table's D call of TRBD2 was not tested on the DNA. TRBV21-1 is a documented pseudogene. The CDR3 covers 16 residues. This CDR3 reads CASSKVPSGRFNEQFF. The CDR3 DNA reads as TGTGCCAGCAGCAAAGTTCCTAGCGGGAGATTTAATGAGCAGTTCTTC.

The rearrangement joins TRBV5-6 to TRBJ2-5, with D possibly TRBD1 on 6 matching bases. CDR3 length: 14 amino acids. Germline CDR1 SGHDT, CDR2 YYEEEE. V gave up 3 bases and J gave up 3 bases, with 12 bases separating them. The CDR3 DNA is TGTGCCAGCAGCTCACAACAGGGTAAAGAGACCCAGTACTTC. This encodes CASSSQQGKETQYF.

This clone occurred once. V gene TRBV27 combines with J gene TRBJ1-5, with D unclear. The germline V gene has CDR1 MNHEY and CDR2 SMNVEV (reference sequence). V was clipped by 10 bases and J by 4 bases, with 20 bases between them. This CDR3 comprises 15 residues. CDR3 nucleotides: TGTGCCACCCAGTTTATAGGTACGGGGAATCAGCCCCAGCATTTT. Amino acids: CATQFIGTGNQPQHF.

The V gene is TRBV6-1, the J gene TRBJ1-6; 8 nucleotides align to TRBD1. J gave up 8 bases and V 3 bases, and 9 bases lay outside the gene matches. Germline-derived CDR1 and CDR2 are MNHNS and SASEGT. This CDR3 is 16 amino acids long. For the CDR3, the DNA is TGTGCCAGCAGTGACAATTCGAGACAGGGGTATTCACCCCTCCACTTT. It specifies CASSDNSRQGYSPLHF.

The V and J genes are TRBV6-5 and TRBJ2-7; TRBD1 matches 7 bases. CDR1 and CDR2 from the germline V gene are MNHEY and SVGAGI. This CDR3 is 14 amino acids long. V trimming: 6 bases; J trimming: 5 bases; junction bases outside the gene matches: 10. The CDR3 region has the DNA TGTGCCAGCAGCCCTGGACAGGTCGGGAACGAGCAGTACTTC. Amino acid sequence: CASSPGQVGNEQYF.